This entry is about one TCR beta chain. From germline, CDR1 is LNHNV and CDR2 YYDKDF (reference sequence). The CDR3 length is 15 residues. After removal of 6 bases from V and 7 bases from J, the junction contained 6 bases not matched to a gene. This specimen belongs to a study of blood T cell repertoires in COVID-19. Study overall: Acute and convalescent COVID-19 specimens originated in the United States, Italy and Spain.

Assay: immunoSEQ multiplex PCR; the TCRdb copy retains only in-frame clones and omits some. The table records 70,000 to 95,000 clones, approximately 78% of them present only once. Sequencing was done on a sample of peripheral blood. This clonotype originated in a human donor in a cohort sampled during active COVID-19. The V and J genes are TRBV15 and TRBJ2-2; 12 bases match TRBD2. CDR3 bases: TGTGCCACCAGACTAGCGGGGGGAATTAGCGGGGAGCTGTTTTTT. Translating gives CATRLAGGISGELFF.